The 20 T cell receptor beta chains reported below all come from one sample, sequenced in a study of tissue T cells after allogeneic stem cell transplantation. This table comes from immunoSEQ multiplex PCR, and its TCRdb copy is limited to in-frame clones, with some not included. The table shows tens of thousands of clones, with about three quarters occurring only once. Input material: sorted cells pooled from one or two spleens. The receptor source for this set is a pool of C57BL/6 mice in good health.

As to this clone: Genes and germline come from the mouse. The read terminates 1 residue ahead of where the CDR3 ends, so the germline J gene completes it. The V call is TRBV24, the J call TRBJ1-6; D possibly corresponds to TRBD1 (6 bases). TRBJ1-6 is given ORF status, its function remaining uncertain. The CDR3 sequence is 14 residues long. Germline V gene data show CDR1 as KGHTA and CDR2 as FRNEEI. The V and J ends lost 4 bases and 4 bases respectively, with 8 bases between them. CDR3 region: CASSPGQYNSPLYF. CDR3 DNA, as far as it was read: TGTGCCAGCAGTCCGGGACAATATAATTCGCCCCTCTAC.

As for this clone: All gene names here are mouse names. Read coverage stops 1 residue before the CDR3 terminus; the germline J gene supplies the remainder. V and J are TRBV13-1 and TRBJ1-2; a weak D match, TRBD1 (6 bases). Germline CDR1 is NSHNY and CDR2 is SYGAGN. CDR3 size: 14 residues. The ends were cut back, 2 bases at V and 5 bases at J, with 13 bases in the middle. The part of the CDR3 DNA that was read is TGTGCCAGCAGTGAACGGGGGGCGCGATCCGACTACACC. This gives the protein CASSERGARSDYT. The whole CDR3 protein reads CASSERGARSDYTF.

As regards this clone: The gene names given are mouse names. The read terminates 1 residue ahead of where the CDR3 ends, so the germline J gene completes it. V usage is TRBV17 and J usage is TRBJ1-4; D may be TRBD1 (6 bases). Trimming removed 1 base at V and 3 bases at J, with 9 bases between. The CDR3 runs 15 residues. The V gene's germline CDR1 is MNHDT and CDR2 YYDKIL. This CDR3 is CASSRGGTTNERLFF. The covered CDR3 bases are TGTGCTAGCAGTAGAGGAGGGACAACCAACGAAAGATTATTT.

As regards this clone: Genes and germline are mouse. Incomplete CDR3 DNA: TGTGCCAGCAGCCAAGATAGGCCAGGGGTTAATTCTGGAAATACGCTCTAT. Protein: CASSQDRPGVNSGNTLY. The whole CDR3 protein is CASSQDRPGVNSGNTLYF. V is TRBV5 and J is TRBJ1-3; a weak D match, TRBD1 (6 bases). The read terminates 1 residue before the CDR3 end, so the remaining end is supplied by the germline J gene. CDR1 and CDR2 (germline): LGHNA, YNLKQL (reference sequence). This CDR3 has 18 residues. The V and J ends lost 0 bases and 0 bases respectively, with 15 bases between them.

As for this clone: Genes and germline come from the mouse. The read finishes 1 residue shy of the CDR3 end, and the germline J gene is used to complete it. Other DNA variants within this sample encode the same CDR3. The V gene is TRBV26, the J gene TRBJ1-4; D not resolved. Trimming pared 3 bases from V and 5 bases from J, leaving 4 bases between. CDR3 length: 12 amino acids. Germline V gene lookup returns CDR1 KGHPV and CDR2 FQNQEV (reference sequence). CDR3 region: CASSLSNERLFF. CDR3 DNA, as far as it was read: TGTGCCAGCAGTCTAAGTAACGAAAGATTATTT.

For this clone: Here the gene names and germline are mouse. The read stops 1 residue short of the end of the CDR3; the missing end is completed from the germline J gene. The chain uses TRBV31 and TRBJ1-4; possible D gene TRBD1, 5 bases. Germline loops: CDR1 GKSSPN, CDR2 SITVG. V was pared by 0 bases and J by 0 bases, with 5 bases between. The CDR3 is 14 amino acids. The covered CDR3 bases are TGTGCCTGGAGTCTACAGGTTTCCAACGAAAGATTATTT. This encodes CAWSLQVSNERLF. The CDR3 in its entirety is CAWSLQVSNERLFF.

Concerning this clone itself: The genes are named according to mouse. The DNA ends 1 residue before the CDR3 does, and the rest of the CDR3 is filled in from the germline J gene. This chain joins TRBV3 and TRBJ2-4, with a possible D match to TRBD1 (6 bases). This CDR3 spans 15 amino acids. Germline-derived CDR1 and CDR2 are SNHLY and FYNGKV (reference sequence). Trimming took off 5 bases at V and 0 bases at J, with 12 bases between the two ends. This chain's CDR3 is CASSASGTSQNTLYF. The sequenced CDR3 bases are TGTGCCAGCAGCGCCTCCGGGACAAGTCAAAACACCTTGTAC.

A remark on this clone: Gene names follow the mouse nomenclature. The CDR3 is cut off 1 residue early in the read; its end comes from the germline J gene. The gene calls are TRBV17 and TRBJ2-7, with D possibly matching TRBD2 (6 bases). This CDR3 is 15 amino acids long. The germline V gene has CDR1 MNHDT and CDR2 YYDKIL. Trimming left V 2 bases short and J 4 bases short, with 15 bases between. The covered CDR3 bases are TGTGCTAGCAGTAGAATCGGCTGGGGCCTTTATGAACAGTAC. The encoded protein is CASSRIGWGLYEQY. The complete CDR3 protein is CASSRIGWGLYEQYF.

Concerning this clone: Any gene name here is a mouse gene name. The CDR3 end is not reached by the read, which stops 1 residue before it; the germline J gene fills it in. The chain carries TRBV13-3 and TRBJ1-1; a possible D gene is TRBD1 (5 bases). The V end was cut by 4 bases, the J end by 0 bases, with 7 bases between. There are 13 residues in the CDR3. The germline V gene encodes CDR1 NNHDY and CDR2 SYVADS. CDR3 protein: CASSTGANTEVFF. The sequenced part of the CDR3 DNA is TGTGCCAGCAGTACAGGAGCAAACACAGAAGTCTTC.

With regard to this clone: Gene names refer to mouse genes. The CDR3 end falls 1 residue outside the read, so it is completed with the germline J gene. The chain has TRBV13-3 and TRBJ1-5, with D possibly matching TRBD1 (5 bases). CDR1 is NNHDY, CDR2 SYVADS, per germline. The V end was cut by 2 bases, the J end by 5 bases, with 5 bases between. The CDR3 covers 12 residues. CDR3 loop: CASSDRDQAPLF. The CDR3 DNA, read in part, is TGTGCCAGCAGTGACAGGGACCAGGCTCCGCTT.

Points on this clone: Germline and genes here are mouse. From the germline J gene comes the end of the CDR3, since the read stops 1 residue before it. The V and J genes are TRBV26 and TRBJ1-3; possibly TRBD1 for D (6 bases). This CDR3 spans 16 amino acids. The V end was cut by 1 base, the J end by 0 bases, with 10 bases between. Germline CDR1 reads KGHPV; CDR2 reads FQNQEV (reference sequence). This CDR3 is CASSLWDKNSGNTLYF. The CDR3 bases that were read are TGTGCCAGCAGTCTGTGGGACAAAAATTCTGGAAATACGCTCTAT.

On this clone itself: Each gene name is a mouse one. The read comes to an end 1 residue before the CDR3 does, leaving the germline J gene to fill in the end. The gene calls are TRBV13-1 and TRBJ1-1; D not certain. Trimming took 2 bases from V and 1 from J, leaving 6 bases between them. CDR1 is NSHNY and CDR2 is SYGAGN in the germline V gene. CDR3 length: 13 residues. CDR3 amino acids: CASSEDGNTEVFF. Incomplete CDR3 DNA: TGTGCCAGCAGTGAGGACGGAAACACAGAAGTCTTC.

This clone was detected only once. Gene names follow the mouse nomenclature. Read coverage stops 1 residue before the CDR3 terminus; the germline J gene supplies the remainder. The chain carries TRBV29 and TRBJ1-3; D is ambiguous. This CDR3 region has 15 residues. The germline CDR1 and CDR2 sequences are MSHET and SYDVDS. V shed 0 bases and J shed 0 bases, with 6 bases lying between them. CDR3 sequence reads: CASSLSTYSGNTLYF. The DNA read from the CDR3 is TGTGCTAGCAGTTTATCGACCTATTCTGGAAATACGCTCTAT.

Comments on this clone: Genes here carry mouse names. The CDR3 is CASSSGTNTGQLYF. The CDR3 bases that were read are TGTGCCAGCAGTTCCGGGACAAACACCGGGCAGCTCTAC. This chain uses TRBV19 with TRBJ2-2; D is unresolved. The read gets to within 1 residue of the CDR3 end, and the germline J gene fills in the rest. V was clipped by 4 bases and J by 0 bases, with 7 bases between them. Germline lookup yields CDR1 FNHDT and CDR2 SITEND (reference sequence). CDR3 length: 14 amino acids.

This clone is a singleton in its sample. The listed genes are named as in mouse. The DNA ends 1 residue before the CDR3 does, and the rest of the CDR3 is filled in from the germline J gene. The chain is built from TRBV31 and TRBJ2-3, with 11 bases lining up with TRBD2. The V segment lost 1 base and the J segment 0 bases; nucleotides outside the gene matches: 3. This CDR3 has 16 amino acids. CDR1 and CDR2 (germline): GKSSPN, SITVG. The CDR3 protein is CAWSRLGGTSAETLYF. Incomplete CDR3 DNA: TGTGCCTGGAGTCGACTGGGGGGGACTAGTGCAGAAACGCTGTAT.

This clone was observed a handful of times. Genes here carry mouse names. The CDR3 end is not reached by the read, which stops 1 residue before it; the germline J gene fills it in. The chain combines TRBV29 with TRBJ1-2, with unresolved D. Germline CDR1 reads MSHET; CDR2 reads SYDVDS. The CDR3 covers 13 residues. V gave up 3 bases and J gave up 0 bases, with 5 bases separating them. The covered CDR3 bases are TGTGCTAGCAGTTTTGATGCAAACTCCGACTACACC. The encoded protein is CASSFDANSDYT. In full, the CDR3 reads CASSFDANSDYTF.

With regard to this clone: Gene names follow the mouse nomenclature. The read ends 1 residue early relative to the CDR3; the germline J gene fills the gap. The chain combines TRBV16 with TRBJ1-2; 7 bases fit TRBD1. CDR3 length: 14 residues. Germline loops: CDR1 SGHSA, CDR2 FRNQAP. Unmatched junction bases numbered 7, after V lost 5 bases and J lost 4 bases. The DNA read from the CDR3 is TGTGCAAGCAGCCTACAGGGGAGGGGCTCCGACTACACC. Translation gives CASSLQGRGSDYT. The whole CDR3 sequence is CASSLQGRGSDYTF. The full variable domain, with the rest looked up from reference TRBV16 and TRBJ1-2, is NAGVIQTPRHKVTGKGQEATLWCEPISGHSAVFWYRQTIVQGLEFLTYFRNQAPIDDSGMPKERFSAQMPNQSHSTLKIQSTQPQDSAVYLCASSLQGRGSDYTFGSGTRLLVI.

Details on this clone: The germline and genes are mouse ones. The CDR3 goes on 1 residue after the read ends, and that part is filled in from the germline J gene. This chain joins TRBV1 and TRBJ1-4; D might be TRBD1 (5 bases). V was clipped by 5 bases and J by 0 bases, with 7 bases between them. The CDR3 totals 14 residues. Germline CDR1 NSQYPW, CDR2 LRSPGD (reference sequence). The CDR3 reads CTCSSGFSNERLFF. Incomplete CDR3 DNA: TGCACCTGCAGTTCAGGGTTTTCCAACGAAAGATTATTT.

About this clone itself: Gene names refer to mouse genes. The CDR3 goes on 1 residue after the read ends, and that part is filled in from the germline J gene. The genes are TRBV1 and TRBJ2-7, with 10 bases aligning to TRBD2. Germline assignment: CDR1 NSQYPW and CDR2 LRSPGD (reference sequence). The junction had 3 bases not matched to a gene; V was cut back by 1 base and J by 6 bases. This CDR3 spans 14 amino acids. Partial CDR3 DNA: TGCACCTGCAGTGCAGCCGGGACTGGGGCTGAACAGTAC. This codes for CTCSAAGTGAEQY. In full, the CDR3 reads CTCSAAGTGAEQYF.

On this clone itself: Gene and germline names: mouse. The read terminates 1 residue before the CDR3 end, so the remaining end is supplied by the germline J gene. The same CDR3 also results from other DNA sequences found in this sample. The genes are TRBV16 and TRBJ2-5; D is uncertain. Between the trimmed V and J ends, which lost 1 base and 3 bases, there was a span of 5 bases. Germline assignment: CDR1 SGHSA and CDR2 FRNQAP. This CDR3 has 13 residues. This CDR3 is CASSLGQQDTQYF. Incomplete CDR3 DNA: TGTGCAAGCAGCTTAGGGCAACAAGACACCCAGTAC.